This T cell receptor (beta chain) derives from a study of cytomegalovirus exposure and HLA in healthy donors. Findings and caveats of the study: Some TCR beta chains (roughly 150 of them) were listed as cytomegalovirus-associated.

As regards this clone: Antigen unknown.

PCR used 60 Vbeta primers and 13 Jbeta primers. Clones were read by immunoSEQ multiplex PCR, and TCRdb kept only the in-frame ones, dropping some. This table holds around 150,000 clones, around 74% found once. The V gene's germline CDR1 is GTSNPN and CDR2 SVGIG (reference sequence). Trimming left V 5 bases short and J 1 base short, with 11 bases between. The CDR3 covers 13 residues. The TCR sequence derives from a female donor in good health and CMV-seronegative. The chain is built from TRBV30 and TRBJ1-1, with D perhaps matching TRBD1 (5 bases). What was sequenced was PBMCs. CDR3 sequence reads: CAWVDRANTEAFF. CDR3 DNA sequence: TGTGCCTGGGTAGACAGAGCGAACACTGAAGCTTTCTTT. The full variable domain, with the rest looked up from reference TRBV30 and TRBJ1-1, is SQTIHQWPATLVQPVGSPLSLECTVEGTSNPNLYWYRQAAGRGLQLLFYSVGIGQISSEVPQNLSASRPQDRQFILSSKKLLLSDSGFYLCAWVDRANTEAFFGQGTRLTVV.